This T cell receptor (beta chain) comes out of a study of breast tumors, draining lymph nodes, adjacent tissues. Study findings and constraints: Data only fit, rather than demonstrated, lymph node origin of most tumor T cells. Most tumor T cells seemingly derive from lymph node, then expand in tumor.

With 1 base removed from V and 8 bases from J, the gap between germline ends came to 8 bases. This CDR3 spans 12 amino acids. The germline V gene has CDR1 MGHRA and CDR2 YSYEKL. In regard to this clonotype: Its antigen is currently unknown.

TCRdb redid the calling of the multiplex PCR reads with MiXCR, one entry per CDR3 protein. The sample records approximately 150,000 distinct CDR3 sequences, 33% being singletons. Axillary draining lymph nodes of breast cancer patients supplied the node samples. The J gene is TRBJ1-2, the V gene TRBV4-1, with D tentatively TRBD1 (5 bases). Sequences were obtained from axillary lymph node tissue. This clonotype was obtained from a female donor with breast cancer. Some clones in this sample may be carry-over from other donors' samples. The CDR3 DNA is TGCGCCAGCAGCCAAGGGGCAGGGGGCTACACCTTC. It codes for CASSQGAGGYTF.